This T cell receptor beta chain was sequenced in a study of beta chain features in type 1 diabetes. Since all of the isolated RNA was reverse transcribed, expressed TCRB transcripts were what got sequenced. Produced via immunoSEQ multiplex PCR; TCRdb's table is partial and in-frame only. The table has roughly 370,000 clones, approximately 14% seen once. Comment on this clone: Its antigen is unidentified.

This CDR3 has 13 residues. Unmatched junction bases numbered 0, after V lost 3 bases and J lost 5 bases. Per germline, CDR1 SEHNR and CDR2 FQNEAQ (reference sequence). The authors obtained over 98% purity in all sorted populations. Study outcomes and limitations: Patients' naive, central memory and regulatory TCRB repertoires appeared more alike than those of healthy donors. Cells that show high TCR expression could be over-represented by cDNA sequencing. Insertion counts at VDJ junctions were lower in type 1 diabetes patients, who also showed more deletions there.

The TCR sequence derives from a young man in good health. Sequencing was performed on naive CD4+ T cells from blood. This rearrangement joins TRBV7-9 to TRBJ1-5, with 8 bases that match TRBD1. The DNA of the CDR3 is TGTGCCAGCAGCTTGGACAGGGATCAGCCCCAGCATTTT. Translation: CASSLDRDQPQHF.